The rows below give T cell receptor beta chains drawn from one sample of a study of T cell responses to AZD1222 COVID-19 vaccine. Clones were read by immunoSEQ multiplex PCR, and TCRdb kept only the in-frame ones, dropping some. The sample contains 72,000 or so clones, approximately 90% of which appear only once. Sequencing used peripheral blood, obtained on day 0 of AZD1222 vaccination. The receptor source for this set is an adult in good health. CDR3s include the opening cysteine and the closing phenylalanine or tryptophan. D genes are given only for firm matches. Clone size is given for some rows only: seen once, a few or many times, or a class if the clone is expanded.

D	J	V	size	CDR3	DNA
.	TRBJ2-7	TRBV7-2	.	CASSLNGGPYEQYF	TGTGCCAGCAGCTTAAACGGAGGCCCCTACGAGCAGTACTTC
.	TRBJ1-2	TRBV12-3/TRBV12-4	.	CASSFGEAYGYTF	TGTGCCAGCAGTTTTGGGGAAGCCTATGGCTACACCTTC
.	TRBJ2-7	TRBV30	.	CAWSAPLLGRYEQYF	TGTGCCTGGAGTGCGCCGTTGCTCGGACGCTACGAGCAGTACTTC
.	TRBJ2-2	TRBV5-6	.	CASSLPVMNTGELFF	TGTGCCAGCAGCTTGCCAGTCATGAACACCGGGGAGCTGTTTTTT
TRBD1	TRBJ1-2	TRBV27	once	CASSFRTGGKKDYGYTF	TGTGCCAGCAGTTTCAGGACAGGGGGCAAGAAAGACTATGGCTACACCTTC
.	TRBJ2-1	TRBV3-1/TRBV3-2	.	CASSRGRLAYNEQFF	TGTGCCAGCAGCCGTGGGAGACTAGCCTACAATGAGCAGTTCTTC
.	TRBJ1-1	TRBV19	.	CASRKWDTNTEAFF	TGTGCCAGTAGGAAGTGGGACACGAACACTGAAGCTTTCTTT
.	TRBJ1-1	TRBV24-1	.	CATRQAGVETEAFF	TGTGCCACCAGACAGGCTGGGGTTGAAACTGAAGCTTTCTTT
TRBD2	TRBJ2-7	TRBV27	.	CASSASGSSYEQYF	TGTGCCAGCAGCGCTAGCGGGAGTTCCTACGAGCAGTACTTC
.	TRBJ1-1	TRBV19	.	CASSIDFGVKNTEAFF	TGTGCCAGTAGTATAGATTTTGGAGTCAAGAACACTGAAGCTTTCTTT
TRBD1	TRBJ1-3	TRBV4-1	.	CASSQDRQGVSGNTIYF	TGCGCCAGCAGCCAAGATCGACAGGGGGTCTCTGGAAACACCATATATTTT
.	TRBJ2-7	TRBV6-1	.	CASSEGDSVKEQYF	TGTGCCAGCAGTGAAGGTGACTCTGTAAAGGAGCAGTACTTC
.	TRBJ2-5	TRBV18	.	CASSPLTSYQETQYF	TGTGCCAGCTCACCACTGACATCGTACCAAGAGACCCAGTACTTC
.	TRBJ1-5	TRBV19	.	CASSTFTTQHF	TGTGCCAGTAGTACCTTCACTACCCAGCATTTT
.	TRBJ1-1	TRBV7-9	.	CASSFLGQVGDGSEAFF	TGTGCCAGCAGCTTCTTGGGGCAGGTTGGGGACGGTTCTGAAGCTTTCTTT
.	TRBJ2-3	TRBV3-1/TRBV3-2	.	CASSRTIADTQYF	TGTGCCAGCAGCCGCACCATCGCAGATACGCAGTATTTT
.	TRBJ1-2	TRBV6-1	.	CASSEALLNYGYTF	TGTGCCAGCAGTGAAGCGCTATTGAACTATGGCTACACCTTC
.	TRBJ2-1	TRBV7-8	.	CASSPRVTATTSQFF	TGTGCCAGCAGCCCAAGGGTAACGGCCACTACATCTCAGTTCTTC
TRBD2	TRBJ2-5	TRBV12-5	few	CASGLSGGRETQYF	TGTGCTAGTGGTTTGAGCGGGGGGCGGGAGACCCAGTACTTC
.	TRBJ1-2	TRBV28	.	CASTLGHYGYTF	TGTGCCAGCACTTTAGGGCACTATGGCTACACCTTC
TRBD1	TRBJ2-3	TRBV7-3	.	CASSLWGTGGTDTQYF	TGTGCCAGCAGCCTGTGGGGGACAGGGGGCACAGATACGCAGTATTTT
.	TRBJ1-3	TRBV4-1	.	CASSQVTGSGNTIYF	TGCGCCAGCAGCCAAGTTACCGGCTCTGGAAACACCATATATTTT
.	TRBJ2-5	TRBV6-5	.	CASRDLETQYF	TGTGCCAGCAGGGACTTGGAGACCCAGTACTTC
.	TRBJ2-7	TRBV12-3/TRBV12-4	.	CASSNLMIYEQYF	TGTGCCAGCAGCAACCTGATGATATACGAGCAGTACTTC
.	TRBJ2-3	TRBV7-2	.	CASSSFPRGADTQYF	TGTGCCAGCAGCTCTTTCCCACGGGGCGCAGATACGCAGTATTTT
TRBD2	TRBJ2-3	TRBV4-1	.	CASSQIGTRGTDTQYF	TGCGCCAGCAGCCAGATCGGGACTAGGGGCACAGATACGCAGTATTTT
TRBD1	TRBJ2-7	TRBV11-2	.	CASSLVRGPYEQYF	TGTGCCAGCAGCTTAGTTAGGGGGCCCTACGAGCAGTACTTC
.	TRBJ2-7	TRBV21-1	once	CASSNSDRAIPGLAATYEQYF	TGTGCCAGCAGCAACTCTGACAGGGCAATCCCGGGACTAGCGGCTACCTACGAGCAGTACTTC
.	TRBJ1-2	TRBV10-3	.	CAISESKGDGYYGYTF	TGTGCCATCAGTGAGTCGAAGGGGGACGGATACTATGGCTACACCTTC
TRBD1	TRBJ2-2	TRBV7-9	.	CASSVRDRGPGELFF	TGTGCCAGCAGCGTCCGGGACAGGGGGCCTGGGGAGCTGTTTTTT
.	TRBJ2-2	TRBV6-2/TRBV6-3	.	CASSLGGVNTGELFF	TGTGCCAGCAGTCTAGGTGGGGTTAACACCGGGGAGCTGTTTTTT
.	TRBJ2-3	TRBV5-1	.	CASSPPVQSTDTQYF	TGCGCCAGCAGCCCTCCTGTCCAGAGCACAGATACGCAGTATTTT
.	TRBJ1-3	TRBV9	.	CASSLTDSGNTIYF	TGTGCCAGCAGCCTTACGGACTCTGGAAACACCATATATTTT
.	TRBJ1-4	TRBV30	.	CAWSRGVSNEKLFF	TGTGCCTGGAGTAGGGGGGTCTCTAATGAAAAACTGTTTTTT
.	TRBJ1-5	TRBV19	.	CAAGGVVGNQPQHF	TGTGCCGCCGGGGGGGTGGTGGGCAATCAGCCCCAGCATTTT
.	TRBJ2-3	TRBV18	.	CASSPNSGGDTQYF	TGTGCCAGCTCACCCAATTCCGGGGGAGATACGCAGTATTTT
.	TRBJ1-2	TRBV4-1	.	CASSQDTVNYGYTF	TGCGCCAGCAGCCAAGATACAGTTAACTATGGCTACACCTTC
.	TRBJ1-6	TRBV3-1/TRBV3-2	.	CASGDGSSYNSPLHF	TGTGCCAGCGGGGACGGCAGCTCCTATAATTCACCCCTCCACTTT
.	TRBJ1-5	TRBV11-2	.	CASSSSIYQPQHF	TGTGCCAGCAGCTCATCGATTTATCAGCCCCAGCATTTT
.	TRBJ1-5	TRBV19	.	CASSTRLGGHQPQHF	TGTGCCAGTAGTACCCGCTTGGGGGGACATCAGCCCCAGCATTTT
.	TRBJ2-1	TRBV5-4	.	CASSPEIRGNEQFF	TGTGCCAGCAGCCCTGAGATCCGGGGCAATGAGCAGTTCTTC
.	TRBJ2-3	TRBV11-3	.	CASSEYGASLTDTQYF	TGTGCCAGCAGTGAGTACGGAGCCTCTCTCACAGATACGCAGTATTTT
.	TRBJ1-2	TRBV5-5	.	CASSLGRYGYTF	TGTGCCAGCAGCTTGGGGCGGTATGGCTACACCTTC
.	TRBJ2-1	TRBV6-5	.	CASRLDSYNEQFF	TGTGCCAGCAGACTAGACTCCTACAATGAGCAGTTCTTC
TRBD1	TRBJ2-7	TRBV28	.	CASSPPGQGSYEQYF	TGTGCCAGCAGCCCTCCGGGACAGGGGTCCTACGAGCAGTACTTC